A selection of T cell receptor beta chains follows, all from one sample in a study of cytomegalovirus exposure and HLA in healthy donors. Here immunoSEQ multiplex PCR was the method, and the copy in TCRdb shows in-frame clones only, minus some. Counted here are 95,000 to 150,000 clones, around 80% occurring once; the ten biggest clones make up roughly 0.99%. The sequencing sample was made of PBMCs. The receptors originated from a woman aged 25-40 years in good health and CMV-seronegative. Each CDR3 is given with its conserved first and last residue. The listing skips clone size in some rows; elsewhere it reads once, few, many or a size class.

>-|TRBV5-1
CASSLELGTRYEQYF
>-|TRBV2
CASSEVGGRDYSNQPQHF
>-|TRBV5-1
CASSLTTGGMTKNIQYF
>-|TRBV27
CASSKFPRASRGFTDTQYF
>few|TRBV6-5
CASSSAQGYGYTF
>-|TRBV6-5
CASSRTGGPYEQYF
>-|TRBV15
CATSRDRGPYEQYF
>-|TRBV6-5
CASRGTGGGGNTIYF
>-|TRBV5-4
CASSRDRGQDYGYTF
>few|TRBV5-1
CASKLSGTGGEKLFF
>-|TRBV7-8
CASSFHRTGASNGYTF
>once|TRBV5-1
CASSLGGPETEAFF
>-|TRBV12-5
CASGLRTGPMNTEAFF
>-|TRBV11-2
CASSLRRVGSGANVLTF
>-|TRBV6-1
CASSSGTSRTDTQYF
>-|TRBV19
CASSMGTGSGETQYF
>-|TRBV2
CASTGASTEAFF
>-|TRBV6-5
CASRATGGYEQFF
>-|TRBV7-6
CASSFQTGGNTEAFF
>-|TRBV10-3
CAISQTSGRAGEQYF
>once|TRBV5-6
CASSRLADSTDTQYF
>-|TRBV6-5
CASSSRTGMYEQYF